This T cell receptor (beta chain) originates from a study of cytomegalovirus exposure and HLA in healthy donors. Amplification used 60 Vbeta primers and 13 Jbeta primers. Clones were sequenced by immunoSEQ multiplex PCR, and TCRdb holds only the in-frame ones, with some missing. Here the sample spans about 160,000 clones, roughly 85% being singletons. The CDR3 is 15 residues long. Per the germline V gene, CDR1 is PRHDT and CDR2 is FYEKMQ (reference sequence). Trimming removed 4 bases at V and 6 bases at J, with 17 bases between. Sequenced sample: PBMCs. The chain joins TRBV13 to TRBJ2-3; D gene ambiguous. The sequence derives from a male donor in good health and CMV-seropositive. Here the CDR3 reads CASSSREVDRDTQYF. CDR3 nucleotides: TGTGCCAGCAGCTCGCGTGAGGTCGACCGGGATACGCAGTATTTT.